Sequencing of this TCR beta chain was carried out in a study of T-cell reconstitution after alpha-beta-depleted transplantation in children. This clonotype was counted a few times. A library of TCRbeta sequences, prepared with unique molecular identifiers, was generated. One entry per CDR3 protein, called by TCRdb with MiXCR from the PCR reads. Here the sample spans hundreds of thousands of distinct CDR3 sequences, 16% being singletons. Germline V lookup: CDR1 SGHRS, CDR2 YFSETQ. CDR3 length: 13 residues. The V end was cut by 4 bases, the J end by 4 bases, with 11 bases between. This TCR derives from a human donor who donated a stem cell graft to a child with acute myeloid leukemia. The sequencing used PBMCs from the stem cell graft donor, collected from the stem cell graft. The chain links TRBV5-1 to TRBJ2-5; D is undetermined. This chain's CDR3 is CASSPLISETQYF. For the CDR3, the DNA is TGCGCCAGCAGCCCATTAATATCAGAGACCCAGTACTTC.